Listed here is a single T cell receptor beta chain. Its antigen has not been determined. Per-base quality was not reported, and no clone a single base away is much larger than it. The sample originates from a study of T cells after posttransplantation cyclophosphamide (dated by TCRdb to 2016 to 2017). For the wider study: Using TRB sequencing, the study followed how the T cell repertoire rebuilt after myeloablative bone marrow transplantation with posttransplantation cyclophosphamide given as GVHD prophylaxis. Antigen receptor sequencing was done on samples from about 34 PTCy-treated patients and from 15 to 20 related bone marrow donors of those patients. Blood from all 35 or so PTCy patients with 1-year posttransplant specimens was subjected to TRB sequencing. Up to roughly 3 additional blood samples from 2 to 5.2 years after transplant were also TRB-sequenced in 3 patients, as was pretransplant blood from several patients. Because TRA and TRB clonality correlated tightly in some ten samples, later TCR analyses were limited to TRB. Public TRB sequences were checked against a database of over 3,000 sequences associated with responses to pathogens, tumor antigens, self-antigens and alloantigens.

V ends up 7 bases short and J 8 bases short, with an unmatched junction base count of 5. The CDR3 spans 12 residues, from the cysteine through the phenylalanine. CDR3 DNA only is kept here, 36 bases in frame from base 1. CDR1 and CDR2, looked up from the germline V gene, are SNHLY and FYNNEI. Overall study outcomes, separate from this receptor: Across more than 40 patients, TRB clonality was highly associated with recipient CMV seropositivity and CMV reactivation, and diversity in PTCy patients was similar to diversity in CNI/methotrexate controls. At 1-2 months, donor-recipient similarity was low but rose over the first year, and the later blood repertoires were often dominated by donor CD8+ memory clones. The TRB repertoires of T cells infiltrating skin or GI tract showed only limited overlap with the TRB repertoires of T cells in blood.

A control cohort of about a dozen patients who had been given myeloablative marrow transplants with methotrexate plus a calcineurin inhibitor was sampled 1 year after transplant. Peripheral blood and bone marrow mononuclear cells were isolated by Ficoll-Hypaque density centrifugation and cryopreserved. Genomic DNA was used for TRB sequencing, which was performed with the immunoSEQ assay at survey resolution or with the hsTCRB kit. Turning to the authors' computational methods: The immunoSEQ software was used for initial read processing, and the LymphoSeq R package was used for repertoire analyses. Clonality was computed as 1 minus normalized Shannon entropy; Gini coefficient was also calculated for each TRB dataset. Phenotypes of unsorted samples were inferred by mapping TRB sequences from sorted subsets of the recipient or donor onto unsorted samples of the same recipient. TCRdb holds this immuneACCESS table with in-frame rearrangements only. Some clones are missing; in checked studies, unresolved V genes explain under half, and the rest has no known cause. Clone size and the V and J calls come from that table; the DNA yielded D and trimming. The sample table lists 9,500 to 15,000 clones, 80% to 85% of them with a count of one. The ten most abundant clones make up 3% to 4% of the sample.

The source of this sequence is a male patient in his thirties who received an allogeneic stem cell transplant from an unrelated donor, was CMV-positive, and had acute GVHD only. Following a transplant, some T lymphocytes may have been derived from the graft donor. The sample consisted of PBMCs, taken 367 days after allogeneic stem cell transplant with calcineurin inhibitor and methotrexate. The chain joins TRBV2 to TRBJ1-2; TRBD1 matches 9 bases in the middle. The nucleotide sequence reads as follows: TGTGCCAGCACTTTGACAGGGGGGGGCTACACCTTC. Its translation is CASTLTGGGYTF.